The entry that follows covers one T cell receptor beta chain sequence. The table came from immunoSEQ multiplex PCR; TCRdb's copy has only in-frame clones and leaves some out. The sample lists over 250,000 clones; about nine tenths were seen once. The sample comes from a study of blood T cell repertoires in COVID-19. Study at large: The United States, Italy and Spain provided the acute and convalescent COVID-19 samples. Sources were T cells, B-cell-depleted T cells, or PBMCs; the material itself was cDNA or gDNA.

CDR1 is SGHRS, CDR2 YFSETQ, per germline. With 4 bases removed from V and 0 bases from J, the gap between germline ends came to 7 bases. The length of the CDR3 is 14 residues. The Seattle patients joined while their infection was active and were tracked longitudinally afterward. The clonotype comes from a person between 18 and 30 years old with COVID-19, enrolled during active disease. The sample taken for sequencing was peripheral blood. This rearrangement joins TRBV5-1 to TRBJ1-4; TRBD1 is a possible D gene (5 bases). CDR3 sequence: CASSQGATNEKLFF. CDR3 coding DNA: TGCGCCAGCAGCCAGGGTGCAACTAATGAAAAACTGTTTTTT.